These 23 T cell receptor beta chains share one sample of origin, sequenced in a study of cytomegalovirus exposure and HLA in healthy donors. It was with 60 Vbeta and 13 Jbeta primers that the PCR ran. Libraries were prepared by immunoSEQ multiplex PCR; TCRdb keeps only in-frame clonotypes and omits some of them. The table has about 140,000 clones, about 80% seen once. The sequenced sample consisted of PBMCs. The receptors come from a young man in good health and CMV-seropositive.

The J gene is TRBJ1-1, the V gene TRBV28; D uncertain. V was clipped by 8 bases and J by 1 base, with 5 bases between them. Germline V gene sequence: CDR1 MDHEN, CDR2 SYDVKM. This CDR3 region has 11 residues. CDR3 nucleotide sequence: TGTGCCAGCGGCGGGAACACTGAAGCTTTCTTT. Amino acid sequence: CASGGNTEAFF.

The chain employs TRBV28 and TRBJ1-2, with TRBD1 matching over 7 bases. Germline loops: CDR1 MDHEN, CDR2 SYDVKM. The CDR3 runs 13 residues. The V segment lost 4 bases and the J segment 6 bases; nucleotides outside the gene matches: 5. For the CDR3, the DNA is TGTGCCAGCAGTTCTCAGGGGGGAAATGGCTACACCTTC. Translated, it gives CASSSQGGNGYTF.

This sequence joins TRBV5-6 and TRBJ2-5; the match to TRBD1 covers 7 bases. Trimming cost V 7 bases and J 1 base; bases outside gene matches: 1. This CDR3 contains 12 residues. Germline V gene lookup returns CDR1 SGHDT and CDR2 YYEEEE. The CDR3 DNA is TGTGCCAGCCGGGACAGCCAAGAGACCCAGTACTTC. Translation gives CASRDSQETQYF.

The chain carries TRBV29-1 and TRBJ1-5; the match to TRBD1 covers 7 bases. J lost 6 bases, V lost 6 bases, and 8 bases had no gene match. Germline V CDR1 and CDR2: SQVTM, ANQGSEA. The CDR3 has 13 amino acids. CDR3 in DNA: TGCAGCGTCAGAGAGGGGGCGAGTCAGCCCCAGCATTTT. Translated: CSVREGASQPQHF.

In this sample, this clone turned up once. The chain couples TRBV18 to TRBJ1-1; D not certain. CDR1 is KGHSH, CDR2 LQKENI, per germline. V lost 2 bases and J lost 3, with 7 bases in between. This CDR3 region has 13 residues. CDR3 sequence (DNA): TGTGCCAGCTCACCATTTTCGGACACTGAAGCTTTCTTT. Protein sequence: CASSPFSDTEAFF.

J is TRBJ2-5 and V is TRBV6-5, with D tentatively TRBD1 (5 bases). The DNA end favors TRBJ2-7, so the J call may be wrong. This CDR3 has 15 residues. Germline CDR1 reads MNHEY; CDR2 reads SVGAGI. CDR3 sequence reads: CASSYQGSTSYEQYF. The DNA for the CDR3 is TGTGCCAGCAGTTACCAGGGCAGTACGTCCTACGAGCAGTACTTC.

This chain connects TRBV6-5 to TRBJ2-2; 9 bases align to TRBD2. The CDR3 extends over 16 amino acids. Germline values: CDR1 MNHEY, CDR2 SVGAGI. V was clipped by 4 bases and J by 4 bases; unmatched bases: 7. CDR3 loop: CASSSGLARSTGELFF. CDR3 coding DNA: TGTGCCAGCAGTTCTGGACTAGCGAGGAGCACCGGGGAGCTGTTTTTT.

The V gene is TRBV10-3, the J gene TRBJ1-6, with unresolved D. Germline CDR1 and CDR2: ENHRY and SYGVKD. CDR3 length: 16 amino acids. Trimming removed 0 bases at V and 8 bases at J, with 14 bases between. The CDR3 DNA is TGTGCCATCAGTGAGTCGACGGGGAGGGATGATTCACCCCTCCACTTT. It codes for CAISESTGRDDSPLHF.

V and J are TRBV2 and TRBJ2-1; 7 bases are shared with TRBD1. This CDR3 region has 16 residues. The V segment lost 6 bases and the J segment 6 bases; nucleotides outside the gene matches: 14. CDR1 SNHLY and CDR2 FYNNEI come from the germline V gene. The CDR3 is CASSSAGQAIPNEQFF. CDR3 DNA: TGTGCCAGCAGCAGTGCCGGACAGGCCATCCCCAATGAGCAGTTCTTC.

The chain employs TRBV6-1 and TRBJ2-1, with unresolved D. Between the trimmed V and J ends, which lost 3 bases and 12 bases, there was a span of 15 bases. The V gene's germline CDR1 is MNHNS and CDR2 SASEGT. The CDR3 covers 13 residues. CDR3 protein: CASSEAPPQAQFF. Here the CDR3 DNA reads TGTGCCAGCAGTGAGGCGCCTCCCCAGGCGCAGTTCTTC.

This clone was seen a few times. The gene calls are TRBV2 and TRBJ1-5; 7 bases agree with TRBD1. CDR3 length: 13 residues. Germline V lookup: CDR1 SNHLY, CDR2 FYNNEI. The V and J ends lost 5 bases and 4 bases, in that order; junction bases with no gene match: 2. CDR3 DNA: TGTGCCAGCAGTAAACAGGGGAATCAGCCCCAGCATTTT. Residues: CASSKQGNQPQHF. Full variable domain (rest looked up from reference TRBV2 and TRBJ1-5): EPEVTQTPSHQVTQMGQEVILRCVPISNHLYFYWYRQILGQKVEFLVSFYNNEISEKSEIFDDQFSVERPDGSNFTLKIRSTKLEDSAMYFCASSKQGNQPQHFGDGTRLSIL.

This sequence joins TRBV9 and TRBJ2-7; D may be TRBD2 (7 bases). The germline CDR1 and CDR2 sequences are SGDLS and YYNGEE. This CDR3 contains 15 residues. V dropped 4 bases and J dropped 3 bases, with 17 bases sitting between them. Here the CDR3 reads CASSLGRGADYEQYF. The CDR3 coding sequence is TGTGCCAGCAGCCTCGGACGGGGGGCGGACTACGAGCAGTACTTC.

V gene TRBV9 combines with J gene TRBJ1-3; D gene uncertain. CDR1 and CDR2 (germline): SGDLS, YYNGEE. This CDR3 has 16 amino acids. V lost 0 bases, J lost 0 bases, and 10 bases lay in between. The CDR3 protein is CASSVVSDFSGNTIYF. The CDR3 DNA sequence: TGTGCCAGCAGCGTAGTCTCCGACTTCTCTGGAAACACCATATATTTT.

The V and J genes are TRBV11-2 and TRBJ2-1; 13 bases map to TRBD2. The CDR3 is made up of 14 amino acids. The V segment lost 3 bases and the J segment 8 bases; nucleotides outside the gene matches: 1. In germline, CDR1 is SGHAT, CDR2 FQNNGV. The CDR3 bases are TGTGCCAGCAGCTTCGGACTAGCGGGGGATGAGCAGTTCTTC. This codes for CASSFGLAGDEQFF.

The rearrangement joins TRBV7-2 to TRBJ2-3; 8 bases are shared with TRBD2. In germline, CDR1 is SGHTA, CDR2 FQGNSA. The CDR3 runs to 16 residues. Trimming cost V 5 bases and J 5 bases; bases outside gene matches: 12. The CDR3 region is CASSPQAGVYGDTQYF. The CDR3 nucleotides are TGTGCCAGCAGCCCCCAAGCGGGAGTGTATGGAGATACGCAGTATTTT.

V is TRBV27 and J is TRBJ1-1, with no clear D. CDR3 length equals 11 residues. V was clipped by 6 bases and J by 8 bases, with 10 bases between them. Germline V lookup: CDR1 MNHEY, CDR2 SMNVEV (reference sequence). The CDR3 sequence is CASRSIREAFF. CDR3 bases: TGTGCCAGCAGATCTATCAGGGAAGCTTTCTTT.

CDR3 loop: CASRKGLAGGPGWTDTQYF. CDR3 sequence (DNA): TGTGCCAGCAGAAAGGGACTAGCGGGGGGGCCCGGTTGGACAGATACGCAGTATTTT. The chain uses TRBV2 and TRBJ2-3; 16 bases map to TRBD2. Per the germline V gene, CDR1 is SNHLY and CDR2 is FYNNEI. Trimming cost V 6 bases and J 3 bases; bases outside gene matches: 12. The CDR3 extends over 19 amino acids. Full variable domain (missing parts from reference TRBV2 and TRBJ2-3): EPEVTQTPSHQVTQMGQEVILRCVPISNHLYFYWYRQILGQKVEFLVSFYNNEISEKSEIFDDQFSVERPDGSNFTLKIRSTKLEDSAMYFCASRKGLAGGPGWTDTQYFGPGTRLTVL.

The chain joins TRBV11-3 to TRBJ1-2; 9 bases fit TRBD1. V shed 5 bases, J shed 10 bases, and the junction held 14 bases outside the gene matches. The CDR3 has 15 residues. Germline V gene sequence: CDR1 SGHNT, CDR2 YENEEA. The CDR3 DNA reads as TGTGCCAGCAGCGGTACAGACAGGGGGACTGGTTACTACACCTTC. This sequence encodes CASSGTDRGTGYYTF.

This clone was observed a handful of times. This sequence joins TRBV2 and TRBJ1-6; D is possibly TRBD1 (6 bases). V was shortened by 4 bases and J by 6 bases, with 13 bases between the two germline ends. Germline-derived CDR1 and CDR2 are SNHLY and FYNNEI. The CDR3 runs 15 residues. CDR3 coding DNA: TGTGCCAGCAGTGTTACGGACAGCGGTAATTCACCCCTCCACTTT. Translation gives CASSVTDSGNSPLHF.

The chain employs TRBV7-9 and TRBJ2-5; possible D gene TRBD1, 6 bases. Trimming pared 5 bases from V and 3 bases from J, leaving 13 bases between. Germline CDR1 is SEHNR and CDR2 is FQNEAQ (reference sequence). This CDR3 spans 14 amino acids. The CDR3 is CASSPGTLEETQYF. CDR3 DNA: TGTGCCAGCAGCCCTGGGACACTTGAAGAGACCCAGTACTTC.

The chain has TRBV2 and TRBJ2-3, with D maybe TRBD1 (6 bases). The CDR3 totals 12 residues. Per germline, CDR1 SNHLY and CDR2 FYNNEI. Trimming removed 5 bases from V and 7 bases from J, with 10 bases in between. In DNA form, the CDR3 reads TGTGCCAGCAGTATACAGGGATATACGCAGTATTTT. Protein product: CASSIQGYTQYF.

This clone has a single count. The CDR3 loop reads CASSTDRTGPSSYEQYF. The DNA of the CDR3 is TGTGCCAGTAGTACTGACCGGACAGGCCCGAGCTCCTACGAGCAGTACTTC. The chain links TRBV19 to TRBJ2-7; TRBD1 aligns across 7 bases. V lost 4 bases to trimming and J lost 0 bases; unmatched junction nucleotides: 12. CDR1 and CDR2 from the germline V gene are LNHDA and SQIVND (reference sequence). The CDR3 spans 17 residues.

The genes are TRBV29-1 and TRBJ2-5, with a weak D call TRBD2 (5 bases). Looked up from germline, CDR1 is SQVTM and CDR2 is ANQGSEA. Deletions cut 0 bases from V and 7 bases from J, with 15 bases between. CDR3 size: 14 residues. CDR3 sequence reads: CSVEDRGRTRTQYF. CDR3 nucleotides: TGCAGCGTTGAAGATCGTGGACGGACTCGGACCCAGTACTTC.